The 2 T cell receptor beta chains presented below share a single source sample, sequenced in a study of T cell responses to AZD1222 COVID-19 vaccine. Only in-frame clones appear in the TCRdb table, and some are missing; sequencing was by immunoSEQ multiplex PCR. The repertoire holds approximately 150,000 clones, with about 93% as singletons. The source material was peripheral blood, sampled 28 days after the second AZD1222 dose. These receptors all come from an adult who received the AZD1222 COVID-19 vaccine.

V and J are TRBV5-4 and TRBJ1-4; 9 bases match TRBD1. CDR3 length: 18 residues. Germline lookup yields CDR1 SGHNT and CDR2 YYREEE (reference sequence). J was trimmed by 4 bases and V by 0 bases; bases with no gene match: 10. The CDR3 DNA reads TGTGCCAGCAGCTTGGACAGGGGGCCAGGAGCAAGTAATGAAAAACTGTTTTTT. Amino acid sequence: CASSLDRGPGASNEKLFF.

This clone was seen a single time. The genes are TRBV9 and TRBJ2-4, with D possibly being TRBD2 (6 bases). CDR1 and CDR2 (germline): SGDLS, YYNGEE. The CDR3 loop spans 16 amino acids. Trimming cost V 4 bases and J 1 base, with 15 bases left between them. The chain's CDR3 is CASSPLAGIAKNIQYF. DNA of the CDR3: TGTGCCAGCAGCCCACTGGCGGGAATCGCCAAAAACATTCAGTACTTC.